The 10 T cell receptor beta chains listed next were all sequenced from one sample in a study of response to subunit inactivated influenza vaccine (dated by TCRdb to 2017 to 2018). Library construction relied on RT-PCR. The instrument was an Illumina HiSeq 2500. Starting from the raw public reads, TCRdb applied fastp trimming at Q25, assembled clones with MiXCR and retained in-frame beta chains. One record per CDR3 amino acid sequence lists the most common genes and DNA. This sample has about 540,000 distinct CDR3 sequences in its table, and approximately 15% of those were observed once. The top ten constitute over 8.5% of the sample. Sample: PBMCs from blood, taken about 11 days after vaccination. The origin of the receptors is a man aged 50 or older who received an inactivated influenza vaccine. Donor details come from another sample of the same person, matched by shared clones.

The V gene is TRBV27, the J gene TRBJ2-1, with 10 bases aligning to TRBD1. The CDR3 has 15 residues. Trimming took 5 bases from V and 5 from J; bases not matched to a gene: 6. In germline, CDR1 is MNHEY, CDR2 SMNVEV (reference sequence). CDR3 loop: CASSPLGTGDNEQFF. In nucleotides, the CDR3 is TGTGCCAGCAGTCCACTCGGGACAGGGGACAATGAGCAGTTCTTC.

This clonotype has only a few counts. This rearrangement joins TRBV7-2 to TRBJ2-1, with a weak D call TRBD2 (5 bases). This CDR3 region has 14 residues. V was cut by 4 bases and J by 5 bases, with 12 bases left in between. Germline V CDR1 and CDR2: SGHTA, FQGNSA. DNA for the CDR3: TGTGCCAGCAGCTCTTGGATCGGGGACAATGAGCAGTTCTTC. Its translation: CASSSWIGDNEQFF.

This clonotype was seen only a few times. The chain combines TRBV5-8 with TRBJ2-3; perhaps TRBD1 as D (5 bases). This CDR3 has 15 residues. Germline CDR1 and CDR2: SGHTS and YDEGEE. The V end lost 5 bases, the J end lost 4 bases, and 17 bases lay between the germline ends. This CDR3 reads CASSQTSSRADTQYF. The CDR3 DNA reads as TGTGCCAGCAGTCAAACTTCCAGCAGGGCAGATACGCAGTATTTT.

A few counts support this clonotype. The gene calls are TRBV3-1 and TRBJ2-5, with TRBD1 as a possible D gene (7 bases). The CDR3 has 15 residues. Germline CDR1 and CDR2: LGHDT and YNNKEL (reference sequence). Trimming removed 3 bases at V and 5 bases at J, with 16 bases between. CDR3 bases: TGTGCCAGCAGCCAGGGGCAGGGGGGCCGGGAGACCCAGTACTTC. This sequence encodes CASSQGQGGRETQYF.

This clonotype was detected many times. This chain links TRBV27 with TRBJ2-7; perhaps D is TRBD1 or TRBD2 (5 bases each). V was trimmed by 0 bases and J by 4 bases, leaving 10 bases between them. The length of the CDR3 is 14 residues. Germline CDR1 and CDR2: MNHEY and SMNVEV (reference sequence). CDR3 DNA sequence: TGTGCCAGCAGTTTATCCAGGGAGTCATACGAGCAGTACTTC. Its translation: CASSLSRESYEQYF.

This clonotype showed up just a few times. This chain links TRBV12-3 or TRBV12-4 with TRBJ2-7; D is uncertain. V was clipped by 5 bases and J by 7 bases, with 12 bases between them. The CDR3 consists of 12 residues. CDR3 DNA: TGTGCCAGCAGTCCCCATGGTGGAGAGCAGTACTTC. It encodes CASSPHGGEQYF.

The rearrangement uses TRBV20-1 and TRBJ2-3, with D perhaps TRBD1 or TRBD2 (5 bases each). The germline V and J ends were trimmed by 1 base and 6 bases, with 20 bases remaining between them. CDR1 and CDR2 from the germline V gene are DFQATT and SNEGSKA (reference sequence). This CDR3 is 16 amino acids long. The CDR3 region is CSARVRVRGKGDTQYF. The DNA for the CDR3 is TGCAGTGCTAGAGTCAGGGTGCGAGGGAAAGGGGATACGCAGTATTTT.

This clonotype was observed at least ten times. The chain is built from TRBV11-2 and TRBJ2-6, with D maybe TRBD1 (6 bases). The CDR3 totals 19 residues. Germline V gene lookup returns CDR1 SGHAT and CDR2 FQNNGV. With 4 bases removed from V and 0 bases from J, the gap between germline ends came to 19 bases. CDR3 sequence: CASSYGTRFITSGANVLTF. The CDR3 coding sequence is TGTGCCAGCAGCTACGGGACAAGATTTATCACCTCTGGGGCCAACGTCCTGACTTTC.

This chain uses TRBV10-3 with TRBJ2-5, with D perhaps TRBD1 (6 bases). From germline, CDR1 is ENHRY and CDR2 SYGVKD. V was cut by 7 bases and J by 5 bases, with 11 bases left in between. There are 12 residues in the CDR3. The CDR3: CAIKNRAETQYF. The CDR3, as DNA: TGTGCCATCAAGAACAGGGCCGAGACCCAGTACTTC.

The V call is TRBV7-2, the J call TRBJ2-7; 9 nucleotides line up with TRBD2. The CDR3 is 14 amino acids. The germline V gene has CDR1 SGHTA and CDR2 FQGNSA. The ends lost 4 bases at V and 3 bases at J; junction bases unmatched: 4. The CDR3 bases are TGTGCCAGCAGCTCTATTAGCGGGGGCTACGAGCAGTACTTC. This codes for CASSSISGGYEQYF.